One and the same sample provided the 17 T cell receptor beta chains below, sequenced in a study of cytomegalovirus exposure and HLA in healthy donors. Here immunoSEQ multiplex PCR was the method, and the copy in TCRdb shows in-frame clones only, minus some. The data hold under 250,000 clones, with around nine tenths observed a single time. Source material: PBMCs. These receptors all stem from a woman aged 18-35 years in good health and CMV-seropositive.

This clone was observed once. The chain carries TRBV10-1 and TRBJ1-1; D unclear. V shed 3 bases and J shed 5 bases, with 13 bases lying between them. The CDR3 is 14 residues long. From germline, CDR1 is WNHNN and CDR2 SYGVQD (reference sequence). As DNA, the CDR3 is TGCGCCAGCAGTGAAGCCCCAAGGAGGACTGAAGCTTTCTTT. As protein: CASSEAPRRTEAFF.

This chain's CDR3 is CASSSGPGFEQYF. CDR3 nucleotides: TGTGCCAGCAGCTCCGGTCCAGGGTTTGAGCAGTACTTC. The V and J genes are TRBV11-3 and TRBJ2-7; D possibly corresponds to TRBD1 (5 bases). Trimming shortened V by 4 bases and J by 7 bases, and 14 bases separated the two germline ends. Germline V gene data show CDR1 as SGHNT and CDR2 as YENEEA. The CDR3 totals 13 residues. Full variable domain (outside the CDR3, taken from reference TRBV11-3 and TRBJ2-7): EAGVVQSPRYKIIEKKQPVAFWCNPISGHNTLYWYLQNLGQGPELLIRYENEEAVDDSQLPKDRFSAERLKGVDSTLKIQPAELGDSAVYLCASSSGPGFEQYFGPGTRLTVT.

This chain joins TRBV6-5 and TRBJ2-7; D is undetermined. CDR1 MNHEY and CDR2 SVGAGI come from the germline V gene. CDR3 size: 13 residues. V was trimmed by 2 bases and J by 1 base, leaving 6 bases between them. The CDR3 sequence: CASSYGESYEQYF. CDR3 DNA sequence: TGTGCCAGCAGTTACGGAGAGTCCTACGAGCAGTACTTC.

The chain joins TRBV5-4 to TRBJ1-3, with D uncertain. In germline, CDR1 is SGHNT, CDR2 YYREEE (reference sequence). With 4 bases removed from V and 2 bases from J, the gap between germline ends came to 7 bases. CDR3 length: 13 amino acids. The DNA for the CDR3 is TGTGCCAGCAGCCCAGGTCCTGGAAACACCATATATTTT. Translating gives CASSPGPGNTIYF.

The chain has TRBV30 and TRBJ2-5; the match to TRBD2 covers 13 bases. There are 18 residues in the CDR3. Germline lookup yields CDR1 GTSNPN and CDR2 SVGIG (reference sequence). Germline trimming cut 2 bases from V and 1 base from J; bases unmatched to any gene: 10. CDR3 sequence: CAWSLGLAGEGGQETQYF. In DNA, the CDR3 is TGTGCCTGGAGTCTAGGACTAGCGGGAGAGGGGGGCCAAGAGACCCAGTACTTC.

CDR3 region: CASSLMEGSTDTQYF. The DNA of the CDR3 is TGTGCCAGCAGCTTAATGGAGGGGAGCACAGATACGCAGTATTTT. The chain combines TRBV11-2 with TRBJ2-3, with a possible D match to TRBD2 (6 bases). V shed 2 bases and J shed 0 bases, with 9 bases lying between them. CDR3 length: 15 amino acids. CDR1 is SGHAT and CDR2 is FQNNGV in the germline V gene.

The CDR3 DNA reads as TGTGCCAGCCAGGGAGGAAGATTAGTCCATGGCTACACCTTC. Protein: CASQGGRLVHGYTF. The genes are TRBV28 and TRBJ1-2, with a weak D call TRBD1 (5 bases). CDR1 MDHEN and CDR2 SYDVKM come from the germline V gene. The CDR3 is made up of 14 amino acids. Trimming pared 8 bases from V and 6 bases from J, leaving 19 bases between.

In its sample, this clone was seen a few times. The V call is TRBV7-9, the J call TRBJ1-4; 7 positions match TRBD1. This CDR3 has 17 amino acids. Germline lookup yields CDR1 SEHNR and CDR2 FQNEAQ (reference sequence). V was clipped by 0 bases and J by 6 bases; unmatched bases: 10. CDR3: CASSLALWTGEDEKLFF. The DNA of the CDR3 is TGTGCCAGCAGCTTAGCCCTATGGACAGGCGAGGATGAAAAACTGTTTTTT.

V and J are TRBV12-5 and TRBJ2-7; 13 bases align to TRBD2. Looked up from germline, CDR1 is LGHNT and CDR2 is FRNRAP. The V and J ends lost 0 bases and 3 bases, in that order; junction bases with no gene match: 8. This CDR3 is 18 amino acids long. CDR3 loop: CASGLVRTSGSWIYEQYF. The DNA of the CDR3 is TGTGCTAGTGGTTTGGTACGGACTAGCGGGAGTTGGATCTACGAGCAGTACTTC.

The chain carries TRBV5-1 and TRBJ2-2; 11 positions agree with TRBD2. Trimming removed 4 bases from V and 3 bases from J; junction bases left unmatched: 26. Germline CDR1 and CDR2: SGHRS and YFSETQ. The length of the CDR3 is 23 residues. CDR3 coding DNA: TGCGCCAGCAGCCTGTCGGGAGGTAGGGGACTAGCGGTCCTTTCCCCCCACACCGGGGAGCTGTTTTTT. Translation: CASSLSGGRGLAVLSPHTGELFF. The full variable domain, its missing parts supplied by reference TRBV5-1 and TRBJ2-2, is KAGVTQTPRYLIKTRGQQVTLSCSPISGHRSVSWYQQTPGQGLQFLFEYFSETQRNKGNFPGRFSGRQFSNSRSEMNVSTLELGDSALYLCASSLSGGRGLAVLSPHTGELFFGEGSRLTVL.

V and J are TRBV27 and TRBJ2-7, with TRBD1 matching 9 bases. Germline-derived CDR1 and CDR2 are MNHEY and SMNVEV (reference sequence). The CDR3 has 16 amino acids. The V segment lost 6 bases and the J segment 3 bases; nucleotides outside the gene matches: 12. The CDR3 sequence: CASSYGGTGIIYEQYF. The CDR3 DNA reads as TGTGCCAGCAGCTATGGTGGGACAGGGATTATCTACGAGCAGTACTTC.

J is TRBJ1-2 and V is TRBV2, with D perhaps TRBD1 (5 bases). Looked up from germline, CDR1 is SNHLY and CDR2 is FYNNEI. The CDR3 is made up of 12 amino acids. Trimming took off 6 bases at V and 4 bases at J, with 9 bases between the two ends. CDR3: CASRDDSYGYTF. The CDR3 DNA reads TGTGCCAGCAGAGACGACAGCTATGGCTACACCTTC. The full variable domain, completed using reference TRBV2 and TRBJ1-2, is EPEVTQTPSHQVTQMGQEVILRCVPISNHLYFYWYRQILGQKVEFLVSFYNNEISEKSEIFDDQFSVERPDGSNFTLKIRSTKLEDSAMYFCASRDDSYGYTFGSGTRLTVV.

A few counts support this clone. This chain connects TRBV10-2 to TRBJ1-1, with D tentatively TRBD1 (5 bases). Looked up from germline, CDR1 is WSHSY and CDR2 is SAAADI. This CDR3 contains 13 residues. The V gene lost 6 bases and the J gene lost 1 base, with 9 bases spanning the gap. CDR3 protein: CASSETENTEAFF. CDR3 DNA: TGCGCCAGCAGCGAGACAGAGAACACTGAAGCTTTCTTT.

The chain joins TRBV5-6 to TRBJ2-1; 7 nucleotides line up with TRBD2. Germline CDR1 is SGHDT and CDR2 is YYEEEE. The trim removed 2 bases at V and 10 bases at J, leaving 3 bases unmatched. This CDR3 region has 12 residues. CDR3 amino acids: CASSLLAKEQFF. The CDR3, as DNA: TGTGCCAGCAGCTTACTAGCGAAGGAGCAGTTCTTC. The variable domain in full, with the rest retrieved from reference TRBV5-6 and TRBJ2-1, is DAGVTQSPTHLIKTRGQQVTLRCSPKSGHDTVSWYQQALGQGPQFIFQYYEEEERQRGNFPDRFSGHQFPNYSSELNVNALLLGDSALYLCASSLLAKEQFFGPGTRLTVL.

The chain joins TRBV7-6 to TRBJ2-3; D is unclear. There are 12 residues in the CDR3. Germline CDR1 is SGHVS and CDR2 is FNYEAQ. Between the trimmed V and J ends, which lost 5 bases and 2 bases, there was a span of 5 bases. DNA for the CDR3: TGTGCCAGCAGCCGGTCCACAGATACGCAGTATTTT. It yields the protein CASSRSTDTQYF.

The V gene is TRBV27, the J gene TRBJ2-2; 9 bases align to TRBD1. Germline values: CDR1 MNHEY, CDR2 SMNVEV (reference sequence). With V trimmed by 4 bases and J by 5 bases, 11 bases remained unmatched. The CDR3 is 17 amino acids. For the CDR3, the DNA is TGTGCCAGCAGTTGGTGGGGGGACAGGGCGGGAACCGGGGAGCTGTTTTTT. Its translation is CASSWWGDRAGTGELFF.

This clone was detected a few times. The CDR3 loop reads CASSLAGGPSGANVLTF. As DNA, the CDR3 is TGTGCCAGCAGCCTAGCGGGAGGGCCCTCTGGGGCCAACGTCCTGACTTTC. The rearrangement uses TRBV2 and TRBJ2-6; 12 positions agree with TRBD2. Germline-derived CDR1 and CDR2 are SNHLY and FYNNEI. Trimming at V came to 6 bases and at J to 0 bases, leaving 3 bases not matched to a gene. CDR3 length equals 17 residues. Supplemented by reference TRBV2 and TRBJ2-6, the full variable domain reads EPEVTQTPSHQVTQMGQEVILRCVPISNHLYFYWYRQILGQKVEFLVSFYNNEISEKSEIFDDQFSVERPDGSNFTLKIRSTKLEDSAMYFCASSLAGGPSGANVLTFGAGSRLTVL.